The entry below describes one T cell receptor (beta chain). This CDR3 has 13 residues. CDR1 and CDR2 from the germline V gene are PRHDT and FYEKMQ (reference sequence). The germline V and J ends were trimmed by 4 bases and 1 base, with 8 bases remaining between them. This entry is derived from a study of cytomegalovirus exposure and HLA in healthy donors. The PCR made use of 60 Vbeta and 13 Jbeta primers. Profiling relied on immunoSEQ multiplex PCR, and the TCRdb table lists in-frame clones only, not all of them. The table has tens of thousands of clones, around 77% seen once; the top ten hold 7% to 8%.

The specimen sequenced was PBMCs. The sequence derives from a man aged 55-75 years in good health and CMV-seronegative. The rearrangement uses TRBV13 and TRBJ2-7; no definite D call. The CDR3 DNA reads TGTGCCAGCAGCTCCGATACTTCCTACGAGCAGTACTTC. Protein product: CASSSDTSYEQYF.